This is a list of T cell receptor beta chains from one sample in a study of T cell responses to AZD1222 COVID-19 vaccine. Data came from immunoSEQ multiplex PCR; TCRdb stores just in-frame clones and leaves some out. This sample has tens of thousands of clones, with roughly three quarters found just once. Material: peripheral blood, obtained 28 days after the second AZD1222 dose. Receptors originate from an adult who received the AZD1222 COVID-19 vaccine. Both conserved end residues are part of each CDR3. D genes are given only for firm matches. Clone size is shown for a subset of rows, as once, few, many or a class of expanded clone.

D gene | clone size | J gene | V gene | CDR3 protein | CDR3 DNA
TRBD1 | NA | TRBJ1-4 | TRBV6-5 | CASRWRGREEKLFF | TGTGCCAGCCGGTGGAGGGGGCGAGAGGAAAAACTGTTTTTT
NA | NA | TRBJ2-1 | TRBV19 | CASSIRQEQFF | TGTGCCAGTAGTATCCGACAGGAGCAGTTCTTC
TRBD2 | NA | TRBJ2-5 | TRBV10-1 | CASSEGLAGTQYF | TGCGCCAGCAGTGAGGGACTAGCGGGGACCCAGTACTTC
NA | few | TRBJ2-5 | TRBV27 | CASSHGSLGETQYF | TGTGCCAGCAGCCACGGGAGCTTGGGGGAGACCCAGTACTTC
NA | NA | TRBJ1-1 | TRBV11-1 | CASSFGTPNTEAFF | TGTGCCAGCAGCTTCGGGACACCGAACACTGAAGCTTTCTTT
TRBD1 | NA | TRBJ1-4 | TRBV5-1 | CASTNQGATPNEKLFF | TGCGCCAGCACTAATCAGGGGGCTACCCCTAATGAAAAACTGTTTTTT
TRBD2 | NA | TRBJ2-2 | TRBV7-6 | CASSFHQTSGSHTGELFF | TGTGCCAGCAGCTTTCATCAGACTAGCGGGAGCCACACCGGGGAGCTGTTTTTT
NA | NA | TRBJ2-5 | TRBV6-5 | CASSNQETQYF | TGTGCCAGCAGTAACCAAGAGACCCAGTACTTC
TRBD1 | NA | TRBJ2-2 | TRBV7-7 | CASSTGTGGFGELFF | TGTGCCAGCAGCACCGGGACAGGGGGTTTCGGGGAGCTGTTTTTT
TRBD1 | NA | TRBJ2-1 | TRBV6-6 | CASRKGGASLYNEQFF | TGTGCCAGCAGGAAAGGGGGCGCCTCTCTTTACAATGAGCAGTTCTTC
NA | NA | TRBJ1-5 | TRBV10-3 | CASKKEGYSSNQPQHF | TGTGCCTCGAAAAAAGAGGGTTACTCTAGCAATCAGCCCCAGCATTTT
NA | NA | TRBJ1-6 | TRBV10-3 | CAISVAGDSPLHF | TGTGCCATCAGTGTGGCAGGGGATTCACCCCTCCACTTT
NA | NA | TRBJ2-4 | TRBV7-8 | CASSFGQTKNIQYF | TGTGCCAGCAGCTTCGGACAGACCAAAAACATTCAGTACTTC
NA | NA | TRBJ1-2 | TRBV27 | CASSPRIANYGYTF | TGTGCCAGCAGTCCCCGAATAGCTAACTATGGCTACACCTTC